This T cell receptor beta chain originates from a study of blood T cells in healthy people across ages. Study-wide findings and caveats: Per million T cells, TCR beta diversity dropped about linearly as age rose. Naive T cell percentage by flow cytometry tracked strongly with beta diversity.

A note on this clonotype: Antigen specificity is unknown.

Germline lookup yields CDR1 SGDLS and CDR2 YYNGEE. V was clipped by 0 bases and J by 9 bases; unmatched bases: 11. The CDR3 runs to 16 residues. Peripheral blood from each donor was collected in a volume of approximately 9.5 milliliters. The second PCR ran roughly 7 to 12 cycles with a sample-barcoded 5' primer and J-beta primers. From the 5' RACE reads, TCRdb called clonotypes with MiXCR, one entry per CDR3 protein. The sample lists 1 million to 1.2 million distinct CDR3 sequences; 35% to 40% were seen once. Sequencing was performed on blood. This clonotype was obtained from a man younger than 35 in good health. The chain carries TRBV9 and TRBJ1-5; 8 bases are shared with TRBD1. The chain's CDR3 is CASSVGSGQEGRPQHF. CDR3 coding DNA: TGTGCCAGCAGCGTAGGGTCGGGACAGGAAGGTCGGCCCCAGCATTTT.